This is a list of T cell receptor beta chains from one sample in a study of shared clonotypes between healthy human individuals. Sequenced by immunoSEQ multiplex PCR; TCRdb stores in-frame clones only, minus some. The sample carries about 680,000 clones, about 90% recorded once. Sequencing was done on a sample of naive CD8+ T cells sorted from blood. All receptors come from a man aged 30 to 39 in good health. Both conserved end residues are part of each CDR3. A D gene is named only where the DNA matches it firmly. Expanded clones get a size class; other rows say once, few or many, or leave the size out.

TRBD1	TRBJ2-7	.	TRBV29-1	TGCAGCGTTGAAGGGAGGACAGGGGGCGACCACGAGCAGTACTTC	CSVEGRTGGDHEQYF
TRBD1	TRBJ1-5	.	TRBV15	TGTGCCACCAGCACGGACAGGGGGCCCAATCAGCCCCAGCATTTT	CATSTDRGPNQPQHF
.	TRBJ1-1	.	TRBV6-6	TGTGCCAGCAGTTACATCGAAGGGACGACTGAAGCTTTCTTT	CASSYIEGTTEAFF
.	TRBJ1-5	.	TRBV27	TGTGCCAGCAGTTTAACTTCTACAGGGTTAGGGCAGCCCCAGCATTTT	CASSLTSTGLGQPQHF
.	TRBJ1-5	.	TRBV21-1	TGTGCCAGTGAGGTTAGACAGGGTGTCTACAATCAGCCCCAGCATTTT	CASEVRQGVYNQPQHF
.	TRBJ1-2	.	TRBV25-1	TGTGCCAGCAGTTACAGCCGGGGCTATGGCTACACCTTC	CASSYSRGYGYTF
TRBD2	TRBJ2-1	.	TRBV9	TGTGCCAGCAGCGTAGCTGGACTAGCGGGAGTTAAGGAAATGAATGAGCAGTTCTTC	CASSVAGLAGVKEMNEQFF
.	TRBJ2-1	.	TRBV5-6	TGTGCCAGCAGTTCGGGGGCCTACGCTTCCTACAATGAGCAGTTCTTC	CASSSGAYASYNEQFF
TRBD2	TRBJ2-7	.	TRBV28	TGTGCCAGCAGTTTGGCTAGCGGGAGTGAGCAGTACTTC	CASSLASGSEQYF
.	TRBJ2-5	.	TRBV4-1	TGCGCCAGCAGCCAAGAAGGTGCGACAATCGAGGCCCAGTACTTC	CASSQEGATIEAQYF
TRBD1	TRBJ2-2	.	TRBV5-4	TGTGCCAGCAGACTGACAGGGTTGGGCGGGGAGCTGTTTTTT	CASRLTGLGGELFF
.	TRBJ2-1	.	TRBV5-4	TGTGCCAGCAGCTTGGAAGGGGCCCCAGGGAGCTCCTACAATGAGCAGTTCTTC	CASSLEGAPGSSYNEQFF
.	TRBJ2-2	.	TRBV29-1	TGCAGCACCCCCGGTCGGGGAAACACCGGGGAGCTGTTTTTT	CSTPGRGNTGELFF
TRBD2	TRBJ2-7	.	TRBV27	TGTGCCAGCAGTTTGCTAGCGGGTACTTCCTACGAGCAGTACTTC	CASSLLAGTSYEQYF
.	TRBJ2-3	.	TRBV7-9	TGTGCCAGCAGGGGGGATTACTCGCTATACACAGATACGCAGTATTTT	CASRGDYSLYTDTQYF
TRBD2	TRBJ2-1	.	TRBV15	TGTGCCACCAGCAGAGATCGGACTAGCGGGACATTGGACAATGAGCAGTTCTTC	CATSRDRTSGTLDNEQFF
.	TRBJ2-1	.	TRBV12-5	TGTGCTAGTGGTCATAGTCTCAATGAGCAGTTCTTC	CASGHSLNEQFF
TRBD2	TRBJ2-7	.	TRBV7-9	TGTGCCAGCAGCGCAACCCGGGGGGGAGGAAGCTACGAGCAGTACTTC	CASSATRGGGSYEQYF
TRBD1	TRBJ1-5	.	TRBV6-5	TGTGCCAGCAGTACAGGGGGGTGGGGGAATCAGCCCCAGCATTTT	CASSTGGWGNQPQHF
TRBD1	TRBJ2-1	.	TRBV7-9	TGTGCCAGCGTAACGACAGGGATCTACAATGAGCAGTTCTTC	CASVTTGIYNEQFF
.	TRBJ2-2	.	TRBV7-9	TGTGCCAGCAGCCACAGGGTCCTGGACACCGGGGAGCTGTTTTTT	CASSHRVLDTGELFF
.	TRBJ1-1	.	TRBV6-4	TGTGCCAGCAAGGCAGCAATGAACACTGAAGCTTTCTTT	CASKAAMNTEAFF
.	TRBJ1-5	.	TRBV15	TGTGCCACCAGCGAAGGGGCGAATCAGCCCCAGCATTTT	CATSEGANQPQHF
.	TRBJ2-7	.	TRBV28	TGTGCCAGCAGCCTCATCCCGCTAGCGTATTCCTACGAGCAGTACTTC	CASSLIPLAYSYEQYF
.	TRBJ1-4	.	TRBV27	TGTGCCAGCAGTTTATTGGGGGGTGATGAAAAACTGTTTTTT	CASSLLGGDEKLFF
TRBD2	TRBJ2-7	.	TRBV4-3	TGCGCCAGCAGCCAAGATCGGGCTAGCGGGAGTTCCTACGAGCAGTACTTC	CASSQDRASGSSYEQYF
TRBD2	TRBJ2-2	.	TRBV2	TGTGCCAGCAGTGTTATAGCGGGAGACTTAACCGGGGAGCTGTTTTTT	CASSVIAGDLTGELFF
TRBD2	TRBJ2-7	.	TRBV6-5	TGTGCCAGCAGTTACGGCGCTAGCGGCACCTACGAGCAGTACTTC	CASSYGASGTYEQYF
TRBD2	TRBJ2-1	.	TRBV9	TGTGCCAGCAGCGTAGTTTCTCCCATAGCGGGAGGCTACAATGAGCAGTTCTTC	CASSVVSPIAGGYNEQFF
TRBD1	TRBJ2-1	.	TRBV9	TGTGCCAGCAGCGTACGTTTATCGACAGGGGAAAATTCGAATGAGCAGTTCTTC	CASSVRLSTGENSNEQFF
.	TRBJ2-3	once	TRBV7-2	TGTGCCAGCAGCCGGACGCCACCAGCGAGTAACACAGATACGCAGTATTTT	CASSRTPPASNTDTQYF
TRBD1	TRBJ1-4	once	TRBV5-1	TGCGCCAGCAGCTCAACCGGGACAGGGGATTATACAACTAATGAAAAACTGTTTTTT	CASSSTGTGDYTTNEKLFF
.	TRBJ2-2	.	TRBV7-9	TGTGCCAGCAGCTTAGTGACAGTGAACACCGGGGAGCTGTTTTTT	CASSLVTVNTGELFF
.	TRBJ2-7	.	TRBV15	TGTGCCACCAGCAGAAGAGATGACTTCGGTTCCAAGCAGTACTTC	CATSRRDDFGSKQYF
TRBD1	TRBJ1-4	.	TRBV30	TGTGCCTGGGGGTTCTCCTGGACAGGGAATGAAAAACTGTTTTTT	CAWGFSWTGNEKLFF
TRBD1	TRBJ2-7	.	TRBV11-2	TGTGCCAGCAGCCGTGGGACAGGGGCGTACGAGCAGTACTTC	CASSRGTGAYEQYF
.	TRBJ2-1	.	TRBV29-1	TGCAGCGTGAGGACAGGGACTAACTCCTACAATGAGCAGTTCTTC	CSVRTGTNSYNEQFF
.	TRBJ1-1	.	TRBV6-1	TGTGCCAGCAGTGATCCAGGACAGTCCACTGAAGCTTTCTTT	CASSDPGQSTEAFF
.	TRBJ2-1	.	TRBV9	TGTGCCAGCAGCGTCGGCGCGGGAACGGGGCCAGAGCAGTTCTTC	CASSVGAGTGPEQFF
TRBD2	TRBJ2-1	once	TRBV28	TGTGCCAGCAGTTTATTAGCGGGAGGATACAATGAGCAGTTCTTC	CASSLLAGGYNEQFF
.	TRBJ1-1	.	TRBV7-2	TGTGCCAGCACCTTAGGGGGGAGCACTGAAGCTTTCTTT	CASTLGGSTEAFF
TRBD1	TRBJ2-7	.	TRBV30	TGTGCCTTCTCGACAGGGGGTATCTACGAGCAGTACTTC	CAFSTGGIYEQYF
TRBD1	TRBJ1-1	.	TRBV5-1	TGCGCCAGCAGCCGAAGGTATGAACAGGGGAGCACTGAAGCTTTCTTT	CASSRRYEQGSTEAFF
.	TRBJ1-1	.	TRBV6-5	TGTGCCAGCAGTTCCCGGGTAGGGAACACTGAAGCTTTCTTT	CASSSRVGNTEAFF
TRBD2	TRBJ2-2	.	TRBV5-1	TGCGCCAGCAGCCCCCTGGGGCCTAGCGGGGGTAACACCGGGGAGCTGTTTTTT	CASSPLGPSGGNTGELFF
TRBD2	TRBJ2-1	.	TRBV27	TGTGCCAGCAGTTTATCGCGGGGGGCGACTGCGAATGAGCAGTTCTTC	CASSLSRGATANEQFF
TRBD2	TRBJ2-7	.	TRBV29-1	TGCAGCGTTGAGCTTTTAGCGGGGAGCTACGAGCAGTACTTC	CSVELLAGSYEQYF
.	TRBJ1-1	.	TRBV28	TGTGCCAGCAGTTTCTCCGGGTCTGGGACTGAAGCTTTCTTT	CASSFSGSGTEAFF